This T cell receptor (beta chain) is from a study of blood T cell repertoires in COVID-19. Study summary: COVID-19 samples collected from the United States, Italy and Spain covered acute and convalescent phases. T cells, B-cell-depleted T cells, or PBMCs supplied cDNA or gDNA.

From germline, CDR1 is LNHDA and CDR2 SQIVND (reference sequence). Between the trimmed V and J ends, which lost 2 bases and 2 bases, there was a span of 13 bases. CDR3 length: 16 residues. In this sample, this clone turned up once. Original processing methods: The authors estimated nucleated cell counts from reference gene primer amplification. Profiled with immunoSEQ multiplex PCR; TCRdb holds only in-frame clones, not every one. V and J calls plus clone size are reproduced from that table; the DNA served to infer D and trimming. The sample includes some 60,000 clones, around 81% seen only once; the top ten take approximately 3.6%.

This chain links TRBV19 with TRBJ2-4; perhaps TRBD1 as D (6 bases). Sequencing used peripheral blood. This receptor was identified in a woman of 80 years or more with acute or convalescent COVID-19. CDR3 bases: TGTGCCAGTAGTATATCAGGGGTCCCCCCCAAAAACATTCAGTACTTC. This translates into CASSISGVPPKNIQYF.